These 3 T cell receptor beta chains originate from one sample sequenced in a study of OX40 agonist ivuxolimab in advanced cancers. Here immunoSEQ multiplex PCR was the method, and the copy in TCRdb shows in-frame clones only, minus some. Of roughly 49,000 clones listed, about 85% are singletons. Specimen: CD4+ or CD8+ T cells sorted from blood, collected in a trial of the OX40 agonist ivuxolimab. These receptors came from an adult with an advanced solid tumor such as melanoma, head and neck, liver or kidney cancer.

The chain links TRBV4-1 to TRBJ2-7; the match to TRBD1 covers 7 bases. Trimming took 6 bases from V and 2 from J; bases not matched to a gene: 4. The CDR3 is 13 amino acids. The germline gives CDR1 MGHRA, CDR2 YSYEKL. CDR3 amino acids: CASSMDRTYEQYF. In nucleotides, the CDR3 is TGCGCCAGCAGTATGGACAGGACCTACGAGCAGTACTTC.

J is TRBJ2-7 and V is TRBV5-1; D is unresolved. V was trimmed by 5 bases and J by 3 bases, leaving 9 bases between them. CDR1 is SGHRS, CDR2 YFSETQ, per germline. The CDR3 has 12 residues. The CDR3 nucleotides read TGCGCCAGCAGTAACACAAACTACGAGCAGTACTTC. It specifies CASSNTNYEQYF.

The V and J genes are TRBV5-1 and TRBJ2-3; 7 bases match TRBD1. V lost 10 bases, J lost 1 base, and 9 bases stayed unmatched. This CDR3 spans 14 amino acids. Germline CDR1 reads SGHRS; CDR2 reads YFSETQ. Here the CDR3 DNA reads TGCGCCTCCAACGGGGACAGCGGCACAGATACGCAGTATTTT. Translation gives CASNGDSGTDTQYF.